These T cell receptor beta chains were read from a single sample in a study of CD8+CD57+ T cells in acquired aplastic anemia. TCRdb ran MiXCR on the reads and lists one entry per CDR3 protein. Of about 150,000 distinct CDR3 sequences in the sample, around 47% are singletons; the top ten hold 2.5% to 4%. Sequenced input: sorted CD4+, CD8+, or CD8+CD57+ T cells (not recorded which) from PBMCs. The source of these receptors is a human donor with aplastic anemia. Each CDR3 is given with its conserved first and last residue. Fields, in order: V gene, J gene, D gene, clone size, CDR3 DNA, CDR3 protein. D genes are given only for firm matches. Size values are once, few and many counts, or a class for expanded clones, and some rows have none.

TRBV6-5,TRBJ1-3,.,many,TGTGCCAGCAGTTACTCGCCCCAGGGGAGCTCTGGAAACACCATATATTTT,CASSYSPQGSSGNTIYF
TRBV2,TRBJ2-5,.,.,TGTGCCAGCAGTGTGGTGGTAGGGACCCAGTACTTC,CASSVVVGTQYF
TRBV6-1,TRBJ2-2,.,few,TGTGCCAGCAGTGAGGAGGGGACGAACACCGGGGAGCTGTTTTTT,CASSEEGTNTGELFF
TRBV19,TRBJ1-2,.,few,TGTGCCAGTAGTATCCAGGGAGCTAACTATGGCTACACCTTC,CASSIQGANYGYTF
TRBV20-1,TRBJ2-2,TRBD1,many,TGCAGTGCCACCGACAGGGGGCTTGCCGGGGAGCTGTTTTTT,CSATDRGLAGELFF
TRBV2,TRBJ2-6,.,many,TGTGCCAGCAGTGATGTCTGGGGTTCTGGGGCCAACGTCCTGACTTTC,CASSDVWGSGANVLTF
TRBV19,TRBJ1-1,.,.,TGTGCCAGTAGTATGGAGACGTGGGACACTGAAGCTTTCTTT,CASSMETWDTEAFF
TRBV29-1,TRBJ2-7,.,.,TGCAGCGTTGAGAGGCAGCGGGACGAGCAGTACTTC,CSVERQRDEQYF
TRBV24-1,TRBJ1-1,.,few,TGTGCCACCAGCCTCGGGGGGTCGGGTCACACTGAAGCTTTCTTT,CATSLGGSGHTEAFF
TRBV7-3,TRBJ1-1,.,.,TGTGCCAGCAGCATTACAGGGAACACTGAAGCTTTCTTT,CASSITGNTEAFF
TRBV7-2,TRBJ2-2,TRBD2,many,TGTGCCAGCAGCTTAAGTAGCGGGGGGGCGGGCACCGGGGAGCTGTTTTTT,CASSLSSGGAGTGELFF
TRBV20-1,TRBJ2-2,TRBD1,many,TGCAGTGCAGAGGGACAGGGGGGGGGTTACACCGGGGAGCTGTTTTTT,CSAEGQGGGYTGELFF
TRBV29-1,TRBJ2-7,TRBD1,.,TGCAGCGTTCAGAGGTCAGGGGGCTACGAGCAGTACTTC,CSVQRSGGYEQYF
TRBV2,TRBJ1-1,TRBD1,once,TGTGCCGGACAGGGAGGGGGCACTGAAGCTTTCTTT,CAGQGGGTEAFF
TRBV2,TRBJ1-1,TRBD1,.,TGTGCCAGCGGGAGTATGGGACAGGGGGCTTCTGAAGCTTTCTTT,CASGSMGQGASEAFF
TRBV20-1,TRBJ1-1,.,.,TGCAGTGCTAGGTCTGAGAACACTGAAGCTTTCTTT,CSARSENTEAFF
TRBV6-1,TRBJ1-1,.,few,TGTGCCAGCAGTGAAATAGGTACAGGGAGGTTGGTTTGGGACACTGAAGCTTTCTTT,CASSEIGTGRLVWDTEAFF
TRBV19,TRBJ1-1,TRBD1,.,TGTGCCAGTAGCGACACACAGGGGGCGCGGACTGAAGCTTTCTTT,CASSDTQGARTEAFF
TRBV29-1,TRBJ1-1,.,.,TGCAGCGTTGCCGGCGGGAACACTGAAGCTTTCTTT,CSVAGGNTEAFF
TRBV20-1,TRBJ1-2,.,.,TGCAGTGCGGGGGACAATGGCTATGGCTACACCTTC,CSAGDNGYGYTF
TRBV7-3,TRBJ1-1,TRBD1,few,TGTGCCAGCAGCTTGGACAGGGCCACTGAAGCTTTCTTT,CASSLDRATEAFF
TRBV6-4,TRBJ1-1,.,many,TGTGCCAGCAGTGATTCAGAGAACACTGAAGCTTTCTTT,CASSDSENTEAFF
TRBV9,TRBJ2-5,.,many,TGTGCCAGCAGCCCAGACGGATGGACCCAGTACTTC,CASSPDGWTQYF
TRBV10-2,TRBJ1-2,.,.,TGCGCCAGCAGCCTTGCTGACGGGGGTTGGGGCTACACCTTC,CASSLADGGWGYTF
TRBV19,TRBJ2-1,.,many,TGTGCCAGTAGTATAGTTGGGAACCATGAGCAGTTCTTC,CASSIVGNHEQFF
TRBV7-2,TRBJ1-1,.,many,TGTGCCAGCAGCCCTAAGGCCGGGGTGAAAGCTTTCTTT,CASSPKAGVKAFF
TRBV29-1,TRBJ2-7,.,.,TGCAGCGTTGAGCGGGGGCCCACCTACGAGCAGTACTTC,CSVERGPTYEQYF
TRBV2,TRBJ1-1,.,.,TGTGCCAGCAGGAGACGGGAGAACACTGAAGCTTTCTTT,CASRRRENTEAFF
TRBV11-2,TRBJ1-6,.,.,TGTGCCAGCAGCTTAGATAGCTCTGGCGGTTCACCCCTCCACTTT,CASSLDSSGGSPLHF
TRBV5-1,TRBJ1-2,.,many,TGCGCCAGCAGCTTGGAACAGGGCTCCGGTGGCTACACCTTC,CASSLEQGSGGYTF
TRBV6-1,TRBJ1-1,.,many,TGTGCCAGCAGTATAAAGGGGGTATCTGAAGCTTTCTTT,CASSIKGVSEAFF